The T cell receptor (beta chain) described here comes from a study of blood T cell repertoires in COVID-19. Study background: Collection of acute and convalescent COVID-19 samples took place in the United States, Italy and Spain. PBMCs, B-cell-depleted T cells, or T cells provided the cDNA or gDNA that made up the material.

Per the original methods: Nucleated cell counts were estimated from reference gene primer amplification. Here immunoSEQ multiplex PCR was the method, and the copy in TCRdb shows in-frame clones only, minus some. V, J and clone size are taken as reported in that table, and D and trimming were inferred from the DNA itself. The sample consists of around 110,000 clones, 83% of them appearing once. Germline CDR1 SGHNT, CDR2 YENEEA. With 5 bases removed from V and 4 bases from J, the gap between germline ends came to 14 bases. The CDR3 runs to 14 residues. This clonotype was obtained from a man aged 25 to 45 with acute or convalescent COVID-19. This chain links TRBV11-3 with TRBJ2-5; maybe TRBD1 (7 bases). Sequencing was done on a sample of peripheral blood. The chain's CDR3 is CASSPNRGGETQYF. DNA for the CDR3: TGTGCCAGCAGCCCCAACAGGGGAGGAGAGACCCAGTACTTC.